The 3 T cell receptor beta chains listed next were all sequenced from one sample in a study of T cells in Graves' hyperthyroidism and ophthalmopathy. Amplification yielded TCR beta CDR3 regions, with RNA transcripts as the source. The HTBI primer set was used in a first-round RT-PCR of the TCR CDR3. TCRdb reprocessed the multiplex PCR reads with MiXCR, giving one entry per CDR3 protein. The sample records 300,000 to 450,000 distinct CDR3 sequences, approximately 15% being singletons. Source material: blood. These receptors were taken from a woman aged 18-35 years with Graves' hyperthyroidism that later progressed to Graves' ophthalmopathy.

This clonotype has a count of ten or more. CDR3 DNA sequence: TGTGCCAGCAGATGGGAGGCAGGGGGTTTTTCCCTAGATACGCAGTATTTT. It yields the protein CASRWEAGGFSLDTQYF. The V gene is TRBV2, the J gene TRBJ2-3, with a tentative D call TRBD1 (7 bases). Trimming cost V 6 bases and J 5 bases, with 24 bases left between them. The germline V gene has CDR1 SNHLY and CDR2 FYNNEI. The CDR3 runs to 17 residues.

The chain joins TRBV6-2 or TRBV6-3 to TRBJ2-2; D is undetermined. TRBJ1-1 matches the DNA end more closely, so the J call is doubtful. CDR1 is MNHEY, CDR2 SVGEGT, per germline. The length of the CDR3 is 14 residues. The CDR3 DNA is TGTGCCAGCAGTTACTCGGAGGTCACAATGGGAGCTTTCTTT. It is translated as CASSYSEVTMGAFF.

This clonotype was seen repeatedly, ten times or more. This chain joins TRBV20-1 and TRBJ2-7; TRBD2 aligns across 13 bases. Germline V gene data show CDR1 as DFQATT and CDR2 as SNEGSKA (reference sequence). The CDR3 is 14 residues long. The V and J ends lost 2 bases and 7 bases, in that order; junction bases with no gene match: 5. CDR3 amino acids: CSARSGTSGKEQYF. CDR3 nucleotides: TGCAGTGCTAGATCCGGGACTAGCGGGAAGGAGCAGTACTTC.